This T cell receptor (beta chain) stems from a study of blood T cells in healthy people across ages. This clonotype has just a few counts. Primers used in a second PCR of roughly 6 to 12 cycles were a sample-barcoded 5' primer and a J-beta primer mix. Each CDR3 protein gets one entry after TCRdb re-called the 5' RACE reads with MiXCR. The table lists 1.5 million to 2 million distinct CDR3 sequences, around half of them singletons, with 2.1% in the top ten. Germline lookup yields CDR1 MNHEY and CDR2 SVGEGT. This CDR3 has 15 amino acids. The V gene end was trimmed by 4 bases and the J gene end by 2 bases; junction bases not matched to a gene: 4.

The rearrangement links TRBV6-2 or TRBV6-3 to TRBJ2-4; 8 positions agree with TRBD1. The sample was blood. The sequence came from a woman between 35 and 50 years old in good health. The CDR3 DNA follows: TGTGCCAGCAGTTTCAGGGGGCTTACCAAAAACATTCAGTACTTC. Its translation: CASSFRGLTKNIQYF.